The subject of this entry is one T cell receptor beta chain. Its antigen is still unknown. The length of the CDR3 is 15 residues. Trimming cost V 5 bases and J 1 base, with 12 bases left between them. From germline, CDR1 is SNHLY and CDR2 FYNNEI. The sample originates from a study of shared clonotypes between healthy human individuals. Study observations and caveats: For naive CD4 cells, approximately 4.7% of clonotypes were shared across a few donors. Incomplete sequencing of sorted subsets was indicated by rarefaction despite large depth.

Measured with immunoSEQ multiplex PCR; TCRdb has only the in-frame clones, and not every one. The sample records around 1,100,000 clones, about 72% being singletons. Sequencing was carried out using memory CD4+ T cells from PBMCs. Subset indicated: CD45RA-negative fraction. The receptor was isolated from a man between 18 and 35 years old in good health. Some clones in this sample may be carry-over from other donors' samples. The J gene is TRBJ1-5, the V gene TRBV2; D might be TRBD1 (5 bases). CDR3 coding DNA: TGTGCCAGCAGTTGGGACGGTGTAAGCAATCAGCCCCAGCATTTT. This codes for CASSWDGVSNQPQHF.